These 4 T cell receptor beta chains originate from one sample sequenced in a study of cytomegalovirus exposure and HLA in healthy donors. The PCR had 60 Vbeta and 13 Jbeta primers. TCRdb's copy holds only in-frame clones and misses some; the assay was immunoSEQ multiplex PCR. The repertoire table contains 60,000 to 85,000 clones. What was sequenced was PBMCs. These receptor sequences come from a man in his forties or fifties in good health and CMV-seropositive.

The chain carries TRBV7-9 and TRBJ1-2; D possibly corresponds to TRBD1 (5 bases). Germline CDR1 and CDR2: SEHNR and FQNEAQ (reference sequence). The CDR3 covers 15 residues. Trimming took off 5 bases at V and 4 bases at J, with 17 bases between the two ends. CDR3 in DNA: TGTGCCAGCAGCCCGGGGGGACCGAAAACCTATGGCTACACCTTC. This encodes CASSPGGPKTYGYTF.

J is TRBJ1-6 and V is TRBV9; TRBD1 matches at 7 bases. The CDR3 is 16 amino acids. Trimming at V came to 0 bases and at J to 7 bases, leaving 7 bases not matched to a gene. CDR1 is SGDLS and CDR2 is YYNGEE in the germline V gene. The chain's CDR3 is CASSVATTGNNSPLHF. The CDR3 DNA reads TGTGCCAGCAGCGTAGCTACGACAGGGAACAATTCACCCCTCCACTTT.

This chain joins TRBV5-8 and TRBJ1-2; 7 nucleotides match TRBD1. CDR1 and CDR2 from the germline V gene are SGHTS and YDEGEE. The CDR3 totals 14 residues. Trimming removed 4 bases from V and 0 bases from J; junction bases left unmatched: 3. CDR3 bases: TGTGCCAGCAGCCGGGGACAGTCTAACTATGGCTACACCTTC. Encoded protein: CASSRGQSNYGYTF.

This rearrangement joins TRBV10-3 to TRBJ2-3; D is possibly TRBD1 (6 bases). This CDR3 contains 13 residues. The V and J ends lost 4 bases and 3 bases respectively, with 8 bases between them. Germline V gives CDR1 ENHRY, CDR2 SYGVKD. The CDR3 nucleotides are TGTGCCATCAGTGGGACAGAGACAGATACGCAGTATTTT. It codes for CAISGTETDTQYF.